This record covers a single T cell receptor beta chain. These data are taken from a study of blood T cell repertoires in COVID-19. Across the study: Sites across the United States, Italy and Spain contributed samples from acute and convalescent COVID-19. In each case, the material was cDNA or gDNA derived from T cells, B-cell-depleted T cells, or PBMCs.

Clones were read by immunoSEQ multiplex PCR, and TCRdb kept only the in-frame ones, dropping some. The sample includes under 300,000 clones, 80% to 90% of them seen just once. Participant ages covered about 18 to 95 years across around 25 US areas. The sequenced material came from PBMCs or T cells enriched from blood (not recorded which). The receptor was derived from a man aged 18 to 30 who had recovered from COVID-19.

The CDR3 reads CASSLTFGQPEAFF. As DNA, the CDR3 is TGTGCCAGCAGCTTAACTTTCGGACAGCCAGAAGCTTTCTTT. The chain links TRBV7-9 to TRBJ1-1; TRBD1 might be the D (6 bases). From germline, CDR1 is SEHNR and CDR2 FQNEAQ (reference sequence). This CDR3 is built from 14 residues. V lost 2 bases to trimming and J lost 8 bases, with 15 bases between them.